This T cell receptor beta chain was found in a study of T cell responses to AZD1222 COVID-19 vaccine. Trimming removed 2 bases at V and 3 bases at J, with 13 bases between. This CDR3 has 16 amino acids. Germline lookup yields CDR1 SNHLY and CDR2 FYNNEI. Sequenced by immunoSEQ multiplex PCR; TCRdb stores in-frame clones only, minus some. The sample has 99,000 or so clones, 82% seen once. Turning to this clone: Its specificity is not known.

Study outcomes and limitations: Regions 160-218 and 743-854 held dominance among vaccine-associated CD4 TCRs, which spanned spike. Possibly, clonal diversity was underestimated; donors were largely white British and included more females. Repertoires were obtained only post-peak T cell response. Reportedly, close to half of spike-specific TCRs are directed against unmutated variant regions.

This receptor was identified in an adult in good health. The sequencing here drew on peripheral blood, taken on day 0 of AZD1222 vaccination. J is TRBJ1-4 and V is TRBV2; D is undetermined. DNA of the CDR3: TGTGCCAGCAGTGAAACGAGGACCGGGGCTAATGAAAAACTGTTTTTT. Translating it yields CASSETRTGANEKLFF.